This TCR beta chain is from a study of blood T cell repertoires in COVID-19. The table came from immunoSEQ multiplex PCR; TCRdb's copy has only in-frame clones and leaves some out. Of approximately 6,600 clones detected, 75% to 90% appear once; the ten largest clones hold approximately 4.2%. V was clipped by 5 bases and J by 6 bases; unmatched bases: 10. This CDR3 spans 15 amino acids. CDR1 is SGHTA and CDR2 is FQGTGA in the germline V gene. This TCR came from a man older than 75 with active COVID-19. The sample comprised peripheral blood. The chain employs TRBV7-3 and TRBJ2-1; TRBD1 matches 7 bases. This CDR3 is CASSLRDSSPNEQFF. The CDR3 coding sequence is TGTGCCAGCAGCCTCCGGGACAGCTCCCCCAATGAGCAGTTCTTC.